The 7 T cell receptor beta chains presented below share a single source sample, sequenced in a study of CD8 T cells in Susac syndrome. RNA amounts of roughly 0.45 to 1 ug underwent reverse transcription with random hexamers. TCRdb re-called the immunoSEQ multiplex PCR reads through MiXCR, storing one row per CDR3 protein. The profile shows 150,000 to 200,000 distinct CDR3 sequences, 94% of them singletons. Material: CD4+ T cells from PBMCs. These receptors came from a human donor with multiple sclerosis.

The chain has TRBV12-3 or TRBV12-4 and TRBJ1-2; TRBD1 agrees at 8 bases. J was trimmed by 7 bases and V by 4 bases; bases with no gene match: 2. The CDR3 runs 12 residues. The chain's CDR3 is CASSSQGAGYTF. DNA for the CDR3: TGTGCCAGCAGTTCGCAGGGGGCTGGCTACACCTTC.

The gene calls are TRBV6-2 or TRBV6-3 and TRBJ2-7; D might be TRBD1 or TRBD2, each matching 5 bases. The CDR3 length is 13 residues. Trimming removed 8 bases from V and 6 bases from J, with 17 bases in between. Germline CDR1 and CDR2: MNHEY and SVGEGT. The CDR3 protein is CASGDPFRSEQYF. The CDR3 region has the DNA TGTGCCAGCGGGGACCCTTTTAGGAGCGAGCAGTACTTC.

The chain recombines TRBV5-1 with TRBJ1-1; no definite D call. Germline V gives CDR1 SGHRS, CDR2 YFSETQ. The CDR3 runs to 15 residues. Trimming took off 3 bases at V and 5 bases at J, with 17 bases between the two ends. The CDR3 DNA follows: TGCGCCAGCAGCTCCGGTACAGTCCGTGGGACTGAAGCTTTCTTT. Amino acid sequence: CASSSGTVRGTEAFF.

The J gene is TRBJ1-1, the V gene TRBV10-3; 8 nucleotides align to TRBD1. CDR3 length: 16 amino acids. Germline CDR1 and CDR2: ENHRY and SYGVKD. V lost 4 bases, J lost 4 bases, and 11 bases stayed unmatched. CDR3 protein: CAISGSPGQVGTEAFF. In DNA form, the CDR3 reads TGTGCCATCAGTGGGTCTCCGGGACAGGTCGGCACTGAAGCTTTCTTT.

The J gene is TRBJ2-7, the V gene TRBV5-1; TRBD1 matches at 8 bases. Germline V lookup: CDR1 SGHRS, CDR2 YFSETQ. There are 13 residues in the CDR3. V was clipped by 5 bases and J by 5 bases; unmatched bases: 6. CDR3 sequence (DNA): TGCGCCAGCAGGAGCGGACAGGGCCACGAGCAGTACTTC. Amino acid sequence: CASRSGQGHEQYF.

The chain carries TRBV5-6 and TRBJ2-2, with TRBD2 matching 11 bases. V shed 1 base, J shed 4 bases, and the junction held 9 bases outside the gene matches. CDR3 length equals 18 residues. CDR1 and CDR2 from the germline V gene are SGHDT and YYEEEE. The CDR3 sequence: CASSLRLTGTSGTGELFF. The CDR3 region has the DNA TGTGCCAGCAGCTTGAGGCTGACCGGGACTAGCGGCACCGGGGAGCTGTTTTTT.

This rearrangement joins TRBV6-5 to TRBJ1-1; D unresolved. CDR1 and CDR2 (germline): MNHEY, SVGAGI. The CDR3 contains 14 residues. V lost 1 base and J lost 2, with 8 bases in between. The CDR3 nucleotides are TGTGCCAGCAGTTACTATTTCGGCAACACTGAAGCTTTCTTT. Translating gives CASSYYFGNTEAFF.